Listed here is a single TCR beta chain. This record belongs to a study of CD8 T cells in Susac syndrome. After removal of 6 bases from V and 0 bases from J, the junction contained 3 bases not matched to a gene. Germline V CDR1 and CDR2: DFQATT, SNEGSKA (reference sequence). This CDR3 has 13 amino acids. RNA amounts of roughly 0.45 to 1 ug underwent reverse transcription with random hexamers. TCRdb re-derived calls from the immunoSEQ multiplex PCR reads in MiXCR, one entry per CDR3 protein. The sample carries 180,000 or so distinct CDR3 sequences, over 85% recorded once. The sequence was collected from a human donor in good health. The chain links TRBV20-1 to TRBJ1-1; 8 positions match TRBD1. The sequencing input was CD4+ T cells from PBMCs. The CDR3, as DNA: TGCAGTGCGTCGGACAGGGTGAACACTGAAGCTTTCTTT. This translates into CSASDRVNTEAFF.